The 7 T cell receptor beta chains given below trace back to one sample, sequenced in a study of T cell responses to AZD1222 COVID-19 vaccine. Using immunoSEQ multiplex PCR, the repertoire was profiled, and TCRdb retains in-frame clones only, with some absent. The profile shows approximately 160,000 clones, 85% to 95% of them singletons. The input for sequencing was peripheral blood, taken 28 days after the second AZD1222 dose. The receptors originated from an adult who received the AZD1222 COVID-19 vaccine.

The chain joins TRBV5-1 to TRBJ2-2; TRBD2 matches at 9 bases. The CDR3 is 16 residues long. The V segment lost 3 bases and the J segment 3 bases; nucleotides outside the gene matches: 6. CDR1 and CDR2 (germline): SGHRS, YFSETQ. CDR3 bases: TGCGCCAGCAGCTGGGACGGGACTAGCTACACCGGGGAGCTGTTTTTT. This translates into CASSWDGTSYTGELFF.

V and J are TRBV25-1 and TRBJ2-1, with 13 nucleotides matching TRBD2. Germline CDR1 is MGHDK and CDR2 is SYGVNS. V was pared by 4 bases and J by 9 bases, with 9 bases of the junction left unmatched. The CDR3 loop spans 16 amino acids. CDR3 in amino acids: CASSGTSGSIVGEQFF. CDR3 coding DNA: TGTGCCAGCAGTGGGACTAGCGGGAGCATAGTGGGTGAGCAGTTCTTC.

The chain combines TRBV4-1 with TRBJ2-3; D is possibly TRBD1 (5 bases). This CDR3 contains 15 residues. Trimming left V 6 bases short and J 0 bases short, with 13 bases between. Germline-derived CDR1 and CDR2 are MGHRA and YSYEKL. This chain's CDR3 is CASRPLGASTDTQYF. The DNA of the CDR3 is TGCGCCAGCAGGCCCTTAGGGGCTAGCACAGATACGCAGTATTTT.

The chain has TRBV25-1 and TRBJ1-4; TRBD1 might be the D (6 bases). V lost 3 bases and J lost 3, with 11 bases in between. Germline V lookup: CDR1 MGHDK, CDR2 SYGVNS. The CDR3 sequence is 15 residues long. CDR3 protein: CASSDQDRSNEKLFF. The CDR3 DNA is TGTGCCAGCAGTGATCAGGACAGATCTAATGAAAAACTGTTTTTT.

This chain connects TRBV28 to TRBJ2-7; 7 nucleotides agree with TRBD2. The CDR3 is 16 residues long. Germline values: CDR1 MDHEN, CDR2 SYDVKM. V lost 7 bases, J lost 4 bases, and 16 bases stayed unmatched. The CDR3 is CASNGGDDYGRYEQYF. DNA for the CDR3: TGTGCCAGCAATGGGGGGGACGACTACGGACGATACGAGCAGTACTTC.

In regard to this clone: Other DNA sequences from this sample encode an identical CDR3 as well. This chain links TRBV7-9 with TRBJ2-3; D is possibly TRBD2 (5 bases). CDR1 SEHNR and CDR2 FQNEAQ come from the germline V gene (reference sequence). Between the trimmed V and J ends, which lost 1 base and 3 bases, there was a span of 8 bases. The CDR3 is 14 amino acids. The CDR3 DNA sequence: TGTGCCAGCAGCTTAGGAGGGCCTACAGATACGCAGTATTTT. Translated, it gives CASSLGGPTDTQYF.

CDR3 bases: TGTGCCAGCAGCCTGTATCCAACCATGAACACTGAAGCTTTCTTT. Translation gives CASSLYPTMNTEAFF. The rearrangement joins TRBV6-5 to TRBJ1-1; D remains unclear. From germline, CDR1 is MNHEY and CDR2 SVGAGI. This CDR3 has 15 amino acids. V was clipped by 6 bases and J by 0 bases, with 14 bases between them.